The table lists the clone carrying this T cell receptor (beta chain) with many counts. Its target is not known. The CDR3 runs 17 residues. CDR1 and CDR2 from the germline V gene are SGHDN and FVKESK. With V trimmed by 4 bases and J by 11 bases, 16 bases remained unmatched. The source of the sample is a study of identical twins. Overall study results and limits: Instead of following the same donors, the conclusions were based on cross-sectional statistical analysis. Abundant cord blood beta clonotypes carried fewer insertions; memory repertoires showed none. Zero-insertion analyses were open to partial confounding by invariant MAIT and iNKT cells.

The cDNA had a unique molecular identifier and a template-switch universal primer site. From the 5' RACE reads, TCRdb called clonotypes with MiXCR, one entry per CDR3 protein. The sample has 400,000 or so distinct CDR3 sequences; 9% are singletons. Sequencing used naive T cells sorted from blood. The clonotype comes from a woman aged 45 to 65 in good health. The rearrangement uses TRBV14 and TRBJ2-7; 14 bases align to TRBD2. In DNA form, the CDR3 reads TGTGCCAGCAGCCCTAACAGACCCGGGACTAGCGGGAGATCGGAGTACTTC. It is translated as CASSPNRPGTSGRSEYF.